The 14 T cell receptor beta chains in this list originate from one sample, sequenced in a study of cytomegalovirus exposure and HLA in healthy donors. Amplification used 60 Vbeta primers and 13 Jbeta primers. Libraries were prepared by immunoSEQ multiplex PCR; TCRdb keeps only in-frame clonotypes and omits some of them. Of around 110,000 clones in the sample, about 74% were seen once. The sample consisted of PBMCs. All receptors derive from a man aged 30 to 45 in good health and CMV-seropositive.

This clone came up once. The CDR3 nucleotides read TGTGCCAGCAGCTTGACAGGGCTAACCGGGGAGCTGTTTTTT. Residues: CASSLTGLTGELFF. The chain links TRBV5-6 to TRBJ2-2; D might be TRBD1 (6 bases). The CDR3 loop spans 14 amino acids. From germline, CDR1 is SGHDT and CDR2 YYEEEE. Between the trimmed V and J ends, which lost 1 base and 5 bases, there was a span of 9 bases.

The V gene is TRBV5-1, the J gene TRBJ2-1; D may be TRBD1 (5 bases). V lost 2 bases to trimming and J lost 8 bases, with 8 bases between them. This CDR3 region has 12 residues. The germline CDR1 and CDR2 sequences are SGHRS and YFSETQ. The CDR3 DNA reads TGCGCCAGCAGCTTCAGGGTTCATGAGCAGTTCTTC. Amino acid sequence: CASSFRVHEQFF.

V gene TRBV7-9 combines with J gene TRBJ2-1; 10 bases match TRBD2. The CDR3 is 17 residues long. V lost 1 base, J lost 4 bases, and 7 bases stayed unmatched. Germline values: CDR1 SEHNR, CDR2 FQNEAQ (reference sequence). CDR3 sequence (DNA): TGTGCCAGCAGCTTAGTAGCGGGGGGCCTAGCTTACAATGAGCAGTTCTTC. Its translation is CASSLVAGGLAYNEQFF.

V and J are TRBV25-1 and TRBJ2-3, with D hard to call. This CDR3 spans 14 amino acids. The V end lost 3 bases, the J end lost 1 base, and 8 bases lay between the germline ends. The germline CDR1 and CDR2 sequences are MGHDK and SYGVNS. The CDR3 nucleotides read TGTGCCAGCAGTGACCGATCAGGCACAGATACGCAGTATTTT. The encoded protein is CASSDRSGTDTQYF. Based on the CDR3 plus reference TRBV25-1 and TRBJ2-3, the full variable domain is EADIYQTPRYLVIGTGKKITLECSQTMGHDKMYWYQQDPGMELHLIHYSYGVNSTEKGDLSSESTVSRIRTEHFPLTLESARPSHTSQYLCASSDRSGTDTQYFGPGTRLTVL.

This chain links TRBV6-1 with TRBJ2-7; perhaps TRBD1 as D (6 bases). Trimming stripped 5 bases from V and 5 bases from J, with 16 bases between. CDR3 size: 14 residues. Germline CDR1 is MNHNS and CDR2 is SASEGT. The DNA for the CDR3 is TGTGCCAGCAGTTTCACGACAGGCTCAGACGAGCAGTACTTC. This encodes CASSFTTGSDEQYF.

The CDR3 sequence is CASSRPAGEGNSNQPQHF. Here the CDR3 DNA reads TGTGCCAGCAGTCGCCCCGCTGGGGAGGGGAATAGCAATCAGCCCCAGCATTTT. The chain recombines TRBV28 with TRBJ1-5, with D possibly matching TRBD1 (5 bases). This CDR3 spans 18 amino acids. Germline CDR1 reads MDHEN; CDR2 reads SYDVKM. V was trimmed by 5 bases and J by 0 bases, leaving 20 bases between them.

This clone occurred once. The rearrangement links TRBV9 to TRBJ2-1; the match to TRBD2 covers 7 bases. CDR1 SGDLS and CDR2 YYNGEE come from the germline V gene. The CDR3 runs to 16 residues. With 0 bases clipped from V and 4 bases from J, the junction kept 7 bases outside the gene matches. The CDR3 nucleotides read TGTGCCAGCAGCGTAGACGGGGGGATCGAGTACAATGAGCAGTTCTTC. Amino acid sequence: CASSVDGGIEYNEQFF. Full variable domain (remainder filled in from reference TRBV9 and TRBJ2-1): DSGVTQTPKHLITATGQRVTLRCSPRSGDLSVYWYQQSLDQGLQFLIQYYNGEERAKGNILERFSAQQFPDLHSELNLSSLELGDSALYFCASSVDGGIEYNEQFFGPGTRLTVL.

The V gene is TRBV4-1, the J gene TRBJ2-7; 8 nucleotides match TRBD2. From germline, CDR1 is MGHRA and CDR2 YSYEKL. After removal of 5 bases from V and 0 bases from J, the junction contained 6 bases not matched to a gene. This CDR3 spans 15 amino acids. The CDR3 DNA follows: TGCGCCAGCAGCACACTAGCGGCCAGCTCCTACGAGCAGTACTTC. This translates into CASSTLAASSYEQYF.

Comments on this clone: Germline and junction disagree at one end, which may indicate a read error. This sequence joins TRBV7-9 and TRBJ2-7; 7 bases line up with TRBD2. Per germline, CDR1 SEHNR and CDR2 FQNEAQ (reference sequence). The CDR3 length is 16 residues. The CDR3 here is CSSSPVGGGSSYEQYF. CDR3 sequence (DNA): TGTTCCAGCAGCCCAGTGGGCGGGGGAAGCTCCTACGAGCAGTACTTC.

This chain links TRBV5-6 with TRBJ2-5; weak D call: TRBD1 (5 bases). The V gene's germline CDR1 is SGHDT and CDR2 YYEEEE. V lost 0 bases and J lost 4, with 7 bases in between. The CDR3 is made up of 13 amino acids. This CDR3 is CASSLGRAETQYF. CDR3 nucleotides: TGTGCCAGCAGCTTGGGCAGGGCAGAGACCCAGTACTTC.

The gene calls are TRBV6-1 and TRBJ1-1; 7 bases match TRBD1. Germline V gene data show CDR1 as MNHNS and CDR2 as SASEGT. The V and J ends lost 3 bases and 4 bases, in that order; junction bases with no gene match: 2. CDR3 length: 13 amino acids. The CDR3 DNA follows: TGTGCCAGCAGTGAGGACAGGCCCACTGAAGCTTTCTTT. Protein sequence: CASSEDRPTEAFF.

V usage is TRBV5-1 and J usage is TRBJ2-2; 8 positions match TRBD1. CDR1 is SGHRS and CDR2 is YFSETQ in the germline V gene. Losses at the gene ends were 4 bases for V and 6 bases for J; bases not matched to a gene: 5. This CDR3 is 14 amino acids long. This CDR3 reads CASSDRGSPGELFF. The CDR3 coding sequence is TGCGCCAGCAGCGACAGGGGTTCACCCGGGGAGCTGTTTTTT.

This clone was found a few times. The CDR3 is CASSLDSGSRTGELFF. The CDR3 nucleotides read TGTGCCAGCAGCTTAGATAGCGGGTCTCGCACCGGGGAGCTGTTTTTT. The chain is built from TRBV7-2 and TRBJ2-2, with 7 positions matching TRBD2. With 1 base clipped from V and 4 bases from J, the junction kept 6 bases outside the gene matches. This CDR3 is 16 amino acids long. The germline gives CDR1 SGHTA, CDR2 FQGNSA.

CDR3 sequence reads: CAISMPGGGETQYF. CDR3 bases: TGTGCCATCAGTATGCCCGGGGGAGGGGAGACCCAGTACTTC. The genes are TRBV10-3 and TRBJ2-5; 7 bases are shared with TRBD2. V shed 5 bases and J 5 bases; nucleotides not matched to a gene: 8. The CDR3 is 14 residues long. Germline V gene sequence: CDR1 ENHRY, CDR2 SYGVKD.